The rows below give T cell receptor beta chains drawn from one sample of a study of metastatic and nonmetastatic thyroid tumors. Through MiXCR, TCRdb re-clonotyped the PCR reads. The table lists 90,000 or so clones, around 7.8% of them singletons. Input material: blood. Receptors were obtained from a female donor with papillary thyroid cancer or a benign thyroid nodule (not recorded which). Some clones in this sample may be carry-over from other donors' samples. Both conserved end residues are part of each CDR3. The order of the fields is D gene, CDR3 length, V gene, J gene, CDR3 protein. A D gene is named only where the DNA matches it firmly.

d_call: NA
cdr3_length: 13
v_call: TRBV20-1
j_call: TRBJ2-7
cdr3_aa: CSTREGINYEQYF

d_call: TRBD2
cdr3_length: 16
v_call: TRBV7-2
j_call: TRBJ2-3
cdr3_aa: CASSLAPWRGSDTQYF

d_call: TRBD2
cdr3_length: 19
v_call: TRBV5-1
j_call: TRBJ2-2
cdr3_aa: CASSFFPTSGTANTGELFF

d_call: NA
cdr3_length: 12
v_call: TRBV6-1
j_call: TRBJ2-3
cdr3_aa: CASRDSTDTQYF

d_call: TRBD1
cdr3_length: 16
v_call: TRBV6-1
j_call: TRBJ1-5
cdr3_aa: CASSELGTASNQPQHF

d_call: NA
cdr3_length: 15
v_call: TRBV6-7
j_call: TRBJ2-7
cdr3_aa: CASSPLGGSCGEQYF

d_call: NA
cdr3_length: 15
v_call: TRBV24-1
j_call: TRBJ2-1
cdr3_aa: CATSDPETADNEQFF

d_call: TRBD1
cdr3_length: 11
v_call: TRBV20-1
j_call: TRBJ2-7
cdr3_aa: CSADRGYEQYF

d_call: NA
cdr3_length: 14
v_call: TRBV11-2
j_call: TRBJ1-1
cdr3_aa: CASSPIRGNTEAFF

d_call: NA
cdr3_length: 14
v_call: TRBV10-2
j_call: TRBJ1-1
cdr3_aa: CASSSGMEVTEAFF

d_call: NA
cdr3_length: 14
v_call: TRBV5-1
j_call: TRBJ2-5
cdr3_aa: CASSLGGHQETQYF

d_call: TRBD2
cdr3_length: 15
v_call: TRBV5-4
j_call: TRBJ2-1
cdr3_aa: CASSWGGGRDNEQFF

d_call: NA
cdr3_length: 12
v_call: TRBV19
j_call: TRBJ1-2
cdr3_aa: CASQEFNYGYTF

d_call: NA
cdr3_length: 13
v_call: TRBV11-2
j_call: TRBJ1-3
cdr3_aa: CASRILLGNTIYF

d_call: NA
cdr3_length: 11
v_call: TRBV9
j_call: TRBJ2-7
cdr3_aa: CASSQGSEQYF

d_call: NA
cdr3_length: 15
v_call: TRBV19
j_call: TRBJ1-6
cdr3_aa: CASSIGDSLNSPLHF